This TCR beta chain was recovered during a study of blood T cell repertoires in COVID-19. The CDR3 is 12 amino acids. Germline V lookup: CDR1 LNHDA, CDR2 SQIVND (reference sequence). V lost 5 bases, J lost 4 bases, and 8 bases lay in between. This clone appeared once. Per the original data handling: Amplified reference gene primers provided the basis for estimating nucleated cell counts. Clones were sequenced by immunoSEQ multiplex PCR, and TCRdb holds only the in-frame ones, with some missing. Clonal size and the V and J genes are those of that table, whereas D and trimming came from the DNA. Of about 140,000 clones listed, 70% to 85% are singletons. Participants classified as exposed had met a COVID-19 case within 2 weeks before study entry.

The gene calls are TRBV19 and TRBJ1-1; no definite D call. This sequence originates from a woman between 18 and 29 years old who had been exposed to COVID-19. The sequenced material came from PBMCs or T cells enriched from blood (not recorded which). CDR3 amino acids: CASSLSSTEAFF. The CDR3 DNA reads TGTGCCAGTAGTTTGAGTTCCACTGAAGCTTTCTTT.